This T cell receptor (beta chain) was identified during a study of regulatory T cells in long-lasting Graves disease. The study, taken as a whole, reports: Having few samples may have compromised the accuracy. Favored usage of TRBV28, TRBJ1-2 and TRBJ2-5 was recorded in persistent disease.

The time point here: persistent/refractory GD, antithyroid drugs over 5 years with positive TRAb. Isolated PBMC RNA provided the starting material for the TCR library. Roughly 10 milliliters of peripheral blood were taken and placed in EDTA tubes. Combining iRepertoire HTBI primers with Arm-PCR of CDR3 regions, the authors built TCR beta libraries. TCRdb analysed the multiplex PCR reads with MiXCR anew, one entry per CDR3 protein. Of around 460,000 distinct CDR3 sequences in the sample, 22% were seen once. Of note for this clonotype: Its antigen is as yet unknown. Just one base apart from a much larger clone, this may be a read error.

Trimming pared 3 bases from V and 6 bases from J, leaving 14 bases between. This CDR3 is built from 14 residues. The input for sequencing was peripheral blood mononuclear cells (PBMCs), taken when the disease was refractory, from a patient treated with antithyroid drugs. The rearrangement links TRBV12-3 or TRBV12-4 to TRBJ1-2, with D possibly matching TRBD1 (5 bases). This sequence was found in a female donor with Graves disease. The CDR3 DNA is TGTGCCAGCAGTTTTGGCCCCCGGGACCATGGCTACACCTTC. Amino acid sequence: CASSFGPRDHGYTF.